The clone carrying this T cell receptor (beta chain) was observed many times. The antigen is not known. The data are from a study of T-cell reconstitution after alpha-beta-depleted transplantation in children. Unique molecular identifiers featured in how the TCRbeta library was prepared. MiXCR, applied by TCRdb to the PCR reads, yields one record per CDR3 protein. The table shows around 500,000 distinct CDR3 sequences, with roughly 24% occurring only once. V was cut by 1 base and J by 2 bases, with 3 bases left in between. The CDR3 covers 14 residues. Study-level results: Some patients' high day-60 TCRbeta diversity was attributed to recipient cells surviving conditioning. T-cell counts and diversity at one year post-transplant came mainly from newly produced T cells. Expanded graft clones, several hundred of them, were reportedly the source of alpha-beta T cells about two months after transplant.

The sample was PBMCs, mostly from graft donor cells, taken 360 days after TCRalphabeta/CD19-depleted stem cell transplant. This chain links TRBV12-3 or TRBV12-4 with TRBJ2-6; D is unclear. The TCR comes from a boy under three years old who had a stem cell transplant for acute myeloid leukemia, so the T cells may come from the graft donor. This CDR3 reads CASSLGPGANVLTF. In DNA form, the CDR3 reads TGTGCCAGCAGTTTAGGCCCTGGGGCCAACGTCCTGACTTTC.